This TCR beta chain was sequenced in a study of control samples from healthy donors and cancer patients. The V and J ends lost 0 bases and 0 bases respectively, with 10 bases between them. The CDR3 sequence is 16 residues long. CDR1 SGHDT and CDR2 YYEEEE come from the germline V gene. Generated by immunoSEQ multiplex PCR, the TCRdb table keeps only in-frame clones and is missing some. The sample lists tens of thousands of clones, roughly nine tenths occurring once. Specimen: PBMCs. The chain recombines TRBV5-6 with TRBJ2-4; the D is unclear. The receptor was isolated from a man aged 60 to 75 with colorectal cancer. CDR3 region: CASSLVVGIAKNIQYF. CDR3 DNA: TGTGCCAGCAGCTTGGTGGTGGGTATAGCCAAAAACATTCAGTACTTC. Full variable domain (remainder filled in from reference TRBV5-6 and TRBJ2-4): DAGVTQSPTHLIKTRGQQVTLRCSPKSGHDTVSWYQQALGQGPQFIFQYYEEEERQRGNFPDRFSGHQFPNYSSELNVNALLLGDSALYLCASSLVVGIAKNIQYFGAGTRLSVL.